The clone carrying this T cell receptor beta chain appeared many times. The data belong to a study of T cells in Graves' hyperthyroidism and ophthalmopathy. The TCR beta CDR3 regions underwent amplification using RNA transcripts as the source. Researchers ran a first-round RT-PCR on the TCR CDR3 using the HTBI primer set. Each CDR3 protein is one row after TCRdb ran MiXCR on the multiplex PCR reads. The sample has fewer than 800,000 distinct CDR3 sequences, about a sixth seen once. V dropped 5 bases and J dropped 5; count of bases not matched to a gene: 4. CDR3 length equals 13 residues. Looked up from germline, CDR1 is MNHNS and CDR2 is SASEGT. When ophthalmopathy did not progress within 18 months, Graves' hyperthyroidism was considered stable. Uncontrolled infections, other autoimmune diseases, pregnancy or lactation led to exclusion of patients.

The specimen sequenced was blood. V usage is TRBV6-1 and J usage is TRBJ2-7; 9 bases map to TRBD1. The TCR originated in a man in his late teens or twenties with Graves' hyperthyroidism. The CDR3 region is CASSRTGVHEQYF. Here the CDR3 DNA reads TGTGCCAGCAGTCGGACAGGGGTACACGAGCAGTACTTC.